This is a list of T cell receptor beta chains from one sample in a study of shared clonotypes between healthy human individuals. TCRdb's copy holds only in-frame clones and misses some; the assay was immunoSEQ multiplex PCR. The sample lists around 940,000 clones, approximately 80% occurring once. The sequenced material came from memory CD4+ T cells sorted from blood. The source is a man aged 18 to 35 in good health. Each CDR3 is given with its conserved first and last residue. The order of the fields is J gene, V gene, clone size, D gene, CDR3 DNA, CDR3 protein. A D gene is named only where the DNA matches it firmly. Size tells how often a clone was seen (once, few, many) or the class of an expanded clone, and some rows leave it out.

TRBJ1-4 | TRBV5-4 | NA | NA | TGTGCCAGCAGCGTAGGCACAGGGAATGAAAAACTGTTTTTT | CASSVGTGNEKLFF
TRBJ1-1 | TRBV28 | NA | TRBD1 | TGTGCCAGCAGTTTTACAGGGGGGAGAACTGAAGCTTTCTTT | CASSFTGGRTEAFF
TRBJ1-2 | TRBV6-6 | NA | NA | TGTGCCAGCAGGCGGGGGGCGGGTCCCTATGGCTACACCTTC | CASRRGAGPYGYTF
TRBJ1-4 | TRBV11-3 | NA | NA | TGTGCCAGCGAAGTACTCACCCCCAGTGAAAAACTGTTTTTT | CASEVLTPSEKLFF
TRBJ1-6 | TRBV19 | NA | TRBD1 | TGTGCCAGTAGCCTCCAGGGACAGGGCAATTCACCCCTCCACTTT | CASSLQGQGNSPLHF
TRBJ1-5 | TRBV6-1 | many | NA | TGTGCCACAGCTGGGGTTAATAGCAATCAGCCCCAGCATTTT | CATAGVNSNQPQHF
TRBJ1-6 | TRBV9 | few | NA | TGTGCCAGCAGCGACTCGTGGGGGGATTATTCACCCCTCCACTTT | CASSDSWGDYSPLHF
TRBJ1-2 | TRBV5-1 | once | NA | TGCGCCAGCAGCTTGTATGCGGGGGAAGCTAACTATGGCTACACCTTC | CASSLYAGEANYGYTF
TRBJ2-5 | TRBV9 | NA | NA | TGTGCCAGCAGCCGCAGGGGAGGGGTAGAGACCCAGTACTTC | CASSRRGGVETQYF
TRBJ2-5 | TRBV6-1 | NA | NA | TGTGCCAGCAGTGAAGGACTAGTGGGGGTGGAGACCCAGTACTTC | CASSEGLVGVETQYF
TRBJ1-6 | TRBV6-1 | once | TRBD1 | TGTGCCAGCACGTGGACAGGCATTAATTCACCCCTCCACTTT | CASTWTGINSPLHF
TRBJ1-1 | TRBV6-5 | NA | NA | TGTGCCAGCAGTCCGACAGTTGATTACACTGAAGCTTTCTTT | CASSPTVDYTEAFF
TRBJ2-6 | TRBV11-2 | NA | NA | TGTGCCAGCAGCTTAGAACAGCTGGCGACCAACGTCCTGACTTTC | CASSLEQLATNVLTF
TRBJ2-5 | TRBV6-6 | NA | TRBD2 | TGTGCCAGACGGTCGGGTTGGGGGGGAGAGACCCAGTACTTC | CARRSGWGGETQYF
TRBJ2-7 | TRBV7-3 | NA | NA | TGTGCCAGCAGCCTCCATTCCTACGAGCAGTACTTC | CASSLHSYEQYF
TRBJ1-6 | TRBV2 | NA | TRBD1 | TGTGCCAGCAGTGATGAGGGGGCCAGATCACCCCTCCACTTT | CASSDEGARSPLHF
TRBJ1-1 | TRBV18 | NA | NA | TGTGCCAGCCTACCCGAGGCACAGGTGAACACTGAAGCTTTCTTT | CASLPEAQVNTEAFF
TRBJ2-3 | TRBV9 | NA | NA | TGTGCCAGCAGCGTAGAGGCCCCGGGGGGCGGAGATACGCAGTATTTT | CASSVEAPGGGDTQYF
TRBJ2-1 | TRBV5-4 | NA | TRBD2 | TGTGCCAGCAAATACACGGGGGGTAATGAGCAGTTCTTC | CASKYTGGNEQFF
TRBJ2-1 | TRBV7-3 | NA | NA | TGTGCCAGCAGCTTGGGTGGGTGGGCGAAGAATGAGCAGTTCTTC | CASSLGGWAKNEQFF
TRBJ2-2 | TRBV5-5 | NA | NA | TGTGCCAGCAGCTTATATCTTGGGGGCGCGGGCGGGGAGCTGTTTTTT | CASSLYLGGAGGELFF
TRBJ1-1 | TRBV30 | NA | NA | TGTGCCTGGAGTCTGGGTGCGGCTGGCACTGAAGCTTTCTTT | CAWSLGAAGTEAFF
TRBJ1-2 | TRBV28 | NA | NA | TGTGCCAGCAGTTCGGGCGGACAGCCGGACTATGGCTACACCTTC | CASSSGGQPDYGYTF
TRBJ1-1 | TRBV5-1 | NA | TRBD1 | TGCGCCAGCAGCATGGGACAGGCGAACACTGAAGCTTTCTTT | CASSMGQANTEAFF
TRBJ2-5 | TRBV28 | NA | TRBD1 | TGTGCCAGCAGTGCGAGGACAGGCCAAGAGACCCAGTACTTC | CASSARTGQETQYF
TRBJ1-2 | TRBV6-1 | NA | NA | TGTGCCAGCAGTGAAATGGGGGGGAGCTATGGCTACACCTTC | CASSEMGGSYGYTF
TRBJ2-3 | TRBV5-1 | NA | TRBD2 | TGCGCCAGCAGCCCTCGGACTAGCGGGGCCACAGATACGCAGTATTTT | CASSPRTSGATDTQYF
TRBJ1-1 | TRBV11-2 | NA | NA | TGTGCCAGCAGAGCCCGGAACCCTCAATACTCGATGAACACTGAAGCTTTCTTT | CASRARNPQYSMNTEAFF
TRBJ1-1 | TRBV5-1 | NA | NA | TGCGCCAGCAGCTTTAATGGGCGGATTGAAGCTTTCTTT | CASSFNGRIEAFF
TRBJ1-1 | TRBV29-1 | NA | TRBD1 | TGCAGCGCCGTACAGGGGGCTGGGACTGAAGCTTTCTTT | CSAVQGAGTEAFF
TRBJ2-5 | TRBV7-9 | NA | TRBD2 | TGTGCCAGCAGCGCCGGGACTAGCGGAGAGACCCAGTACTTC | CASSAGTSGETQYF
TRBJ2-5 | TRBV15 | few | NA | TGTGCCACCAGCAGAGGACAGGCACAAGAGACCCAGTACTTC | CATSRGQAQETQYF
TRBJ1-1 | TRBV12-1 | few | NA | TGTGCCAGCAGCTTTCACGGGACTATCAAGGAAGCTTTCTTT | CASSFHGTIKEAFF
TRBJ1-2 | TRBV29-1 | NA | NA | TGCAGCGTCCGGTCTGGTCCGGGGGCGGGCTATGGCTACACCTTC | CSVRSGPGAGYGYTF
TRBJ2-7 | TRBV5-4 | NA | NA | TGTGCCAGCAGCTTGGGGCCGAACTACGAGCAGTACTTC | CASSLGPNYEQYF
TRBJ1-4 | TRBV11-2 | NA | NA | TGTGCCAGCAGCTTAGACGGCAGGGGCACTGAAAAACTGTTTTTT | CASSLDGRGTEKLFF
TRBJ2-3 | TRBV29-1 | NA | NA | TGCAGCGTTGGAGTCGGATATTCCACAGATACGCAGTATTTT | CSVGVGYSTDTQYF
TRBJ1-4 | TRBV30 | NA | NA | TGTGCCTGGACTTGGGGGAATGAAAAACTGTTTTTT | CAWTWGNEKLFF
TRBJ1-6 | TRBV2 | once | TRBD1 | TGTGCCAGCCTCCCCGGACAGGGGGCCCCTGGATGGAATTCACCCCTCCACTTT | CASLPGQGAPGWNSPLHF
TRBJ1-1 | TRBV18 | once | TRBD1 | TGTGCCAGCTCACTCGGACAGGCGGCTGAAGCTTTCTTT | CASSLGQAAEAFF
TRBJ1-1 | TRBV9 | NA | TRBD1 | TGTGCCAGCAGCGGGGACAGGGCGAACACTGAAGCTTTCTTT | CASSGDRANTEAFF
TRBJ1-3 | TRBV15 | NA | NA | TGTGCCACCAGCACCCACGGGGGGGGAAGTGGAAACACCATATATTTT | CATSTHGGGSGNTIYF
TRBJ2-2 | TRBV9 | NA | NA | TGTGCCAGCAGCCCCCGACAAAACACCGGGGAGCTGTTTTTT | CASSPRQNTGELFF
TRBJ2-1 | TRBV11-3 | NA | NA | TGTGCCAGCAGCTTAAGCGAAAGCTCCTACAATGAGCAGTTCTTC | CASSLSESSYNEQFF
TRBJ2-5 | TRBV11-2 | NA | TRBD1 | TGTGCCAGCAGCTTAGGGAGAGGATATAGGACAGGTCAAGAGACCCAGTACTTC | CASSLGRGYRTGQETQYF
TRBJ2-2 | TRBV7-8 | NA | NA | TGTGCCAGCAGCCCCCGGCAGGGGAAGGACACCGGGGAGCTGTTTTTT | CASSPRQGKDTGELFF
TRBJ1-1 | TRBV11-2 | few | NA | TGTGCCAGCAGTTTAACCCCTTATACGGACGGGGCCCAAGCTTTCTTT | CASSLTPYTDGAQAFF
TRBJ1-3 | TRBV27 | NA | NA | TGTGCCAGCAGTCCGTTGCCCCAACCTGGAAACACCATATATTTT | CASSPLPQPGNTIYF
TRBJ2-3 | TRBV7-2 | NA | NA | TGTGCCAGCAGCTCCCCAACCAAGGATACGCAGTATTTT | CASSSPTKDTQYF
TRBJ1-2 | TRBV10-2 | NA | TRBD1 | TGCGCCAGCAGCAAGCGACAGGGTTCGGGCTATGGCTACACCTTC | CASSKRQGSGYGYTF
TRBJ2-5 | TRBV2 | many | NA | TGTGCCAGCAGTGGGTACTCTCAAGAGACCCAGTACTTC | CASSGYSQETQYF
TRBJ1-2 | TRBV7-3 | few | TRBD1 | TGTGCCAGCAGCCAAAGCCCCGGGACAGGCGGCTACACCTTC | CASSQSPGTGGYTF
TRBJ1-1 | TRBV29-1 | few | NA | TGCAGCGCAAAGGACAGTTCCACTGAAGCTTTCTTT | CSAKDSSTEAFF
TRBJ2-5 | TRBV7-8 | once | TRBD2 | TGTGCCAGCAGCTCAGCGGGGGTCCAAGAGACCCAGTACTTC | CASSSAGVQETQYF
TRBJ1-1 | TRBV6-1 | NA | NA | TGTGCCAGCAGGGATACAGGGATCCTCGAAGCTTTCTTT | CASRDTGILEAFF
TRBJ2-7 | TRBV5-1 | NA | TRBD2 | TGCGCCAGCAGCAGAGGGACTAGCGGGGTATACGAGCAGTACTTC | CASSRGTSGVYEQYF
TRBJ2-5 | TRBV14 | NA | NA | TGTGCCAGCTCCAAATTACAGGGAGCTGCAGAGACCCAGTACTTC | CASSKLQGAAETQYF